The subject of this entry is one TCR beta chain. This entry comes from a study of patients and donors after allogeneic stem cell transplantation. TCRdb called the RT-PCR reads again in MiXCR, with one record for every CDR3 protein. The data contain about 960,000 distinct CDR3 sequences, over 15% of them singletons. CDR1 is SGHAT, CDR2 FQNNGV, per germline. V lost 5 bases and J 0 bases, leaving 17 bases between the germline ends. This CDR3 spans 18 amino acids. Sequencing input: blood, either unsorted or a sorted T cell fraction (not recorded which). The receptor's source is a human donor who was either an allogeneic HSCT recipient or a stem cell or donor lymphocyte infusion donor (not recorded which). It is not recorded whose cells these are; they may come from a transplant donor. This chain links TRBV11-2 with TRBJ2-6, with a tentative D call TRBD1 (6 bases). CDR3 loop: CASSRTGIGASGANVLTF. The CDR3 DNA reads as TGTGCCAGCAGCAGAACAGGGATAGGGGCCTCTGGGGCCAACGTCCTGACTTTC.